Below, 18 T cell receptor beta chains from the same sample are listed, as sequenced in a study of shared clonotypes between healthy human individuals. The repertoire was sequenced with immunoSEQ multiplex PCR; TCRdb's copy has only in-frame clones and lacks some. The profile shows approximately 480,000 clones, around 79% of them singletons. The sequenced sample was PBMCs. These receptors came from a woman aged 40 to 49 in good health. Some clones in this sample may be carry-over from other donors' samples.

This rearrangement joins TRBV7-3 to TRBJ1-2, with TRBD1 identical over 8 bases. J gave up 6 bases and V 5 bases, and 11 bases lay outside the gene matches. The CDR3 runs 15 residues. The V gene's germline CDR1 is SGHTA and CDR2 FQGTGA. CDR3 loop: CASSQVGGQVHGYTF. CDR3 coding DNA: TGTGCCAGCAGCCAAGTAGGGGGACAGGTCCATGGCTACACCTTC.

The chain is built from TRBV7-9 and TRBJ2-6; 7 bases fit TRBD1. The V gene end was trimmed by 6 bases and the J gene end by 4 bases; junction bases not matched to a gene: 12. The CDR3 is 17 amino acids. CDR1 SEHNR and CDR2 FQNEAQ come from the germline V gene (reference sequence). This CDR3 is CASRPRQGFLGANVLTF. The CDR3 bases are TGTGCCAGCAGACCTCGACAGGGTTTTTTGGGGGCCAACGTCCTGACTTTC.

The J gene is TRBJ2-7, the V gene TRBV7-8; 7 positions agree with TRBD1. CDR3 length equals 14 residues. Per the germline V gene, CDR1 is SGHVS and CDR2 is FQNEAQ. Trimming cost V 6 bases and J 1 base; bases outside gene matches: 6. CDR3 region: CASRIGTVSYEQYF. The DNA of the CDR3 is TGTGCCAGCAGGATAGGGACAGTTTCCTACGAGCAGTACTTC.

The rearrangement uses TRBV9 and TRBJ2-5, with TRBD2 matching 7 bases. This CDR3 contains 16 residues. Germline-derived CDR1 and CDR2 are SGDLS and YYNGEE. V gave up 0 bases and J gave up 4 bases; unmatched junction bases: 9. CDR3 coding DNA: TGTGCCAGCAGCGTAGAGGGCGGGAGTAGGGGAGAGACCCAGTACTTC. It translates to CASSVEGGSRGETQYF.

The chain recombines TRBV10-2 with TRBJ1-5, with 8 bases identical to TRBD1. V lost 6 bases and J lost 6; bases outside the gene matches: 7. The CDR3 consists of 14 residues. Germline loops: CDR1 WSHSY, CDR2 SAAADI. CDR3 protein: CASRDRAAGQPQHF. For the CDR3, the DNA is TGCGCCAGCAGGGACAGGGCGGCTGGTCAGCCCCAGCATTTT.

The chain couples TRBV2 to TRBJ2-1; 10 bases match TRBD1. The CDR3 consists of 13 residues. Germline V lookup: CDR1 SNHLY, CDR2 FYNNEI. V lost 4 bases to trimming and J lost 6 bases; unmatched junction nucleotides: 0. The CDR3 nucleotides are TGTGCCAGCAGTGGGACAGGGGGCAATGAGCAGTTCTTC. Translating gives CASSGTGGNEQFF.

This clone was picked up many times. The chain joins TRBV6-1 to TRBJ2-2; TRBD2 might be the D (6 bases). V was pared by 2 bases and J by 0 bases, with 7 bases between. Germline values: CDR1 MNHNS, CDR2 SASEGT. This CDR3 is built from 15 residues. CDR3 coding DNA: TGTGCCAGCAGTGAATGGACTACGAACACCGGGGAGCTGTTTTTT. Translated: CASSEWTTNTGELFF.

This chain joins TRBV19 and TRBJ2-3; no definite D call. There are 14 residues in the CDR3. Germline assignment: CDR1 LNHDA and CDR2 SQIVND (reference sequence). The ends were cut back, 5 bases at V and 8 bases at J, with 17 bases in the middle. In DNA form, the CDR3 reads TGTGCCAGTAGTGCCCAGACAAGGGTGGGTACGCAGTATTTT. As protein: CASSAQTRVGTQYF. The entire variable domain, with the rest obtained from reference TRBV19 and TRBJ2-3, is as follows: DGGITQSPKYLFRKEGQNVTLSCEQNLNHDAMYWYRQDPGQGLRLIYYSQIVNDFQKGDIAEGYSVSREKKESFPLTVTSAQKNPTAFYLCASSAQTRVGTQYFGPGTRLTVL.

The V call is TRBV11-2, the J call TRBJ2-7; TRBD2 matches at 10 bases. Trimming removed 0 bases from V and 4 bases from J; junction bases left unmatched: 9. CDR3 length: 17 amino acids. CDR1 is SGHAT, CDR2 FQNNGV, per germline. CDR3 nucleotide sequence: TGTGCCAGCAGCTTAGATCATCTGGCTAGCGGGAGTTACGAGCAGTACTTC. Translation gives CASSLDHLASGSYEQYF.

The chain joins TRBV19 to TRBJ2-7, with D tentatively TRBD1 or TRBD2 (6 bases each). Germline-derived CDR1 and CDR2 are LNHDA and SQIVND (reference sequence). CDR3 length: 14 amino acids. The V gene lost 5 bases and the J gene lost 4 bases, with 15 bases spanning the gap. CDR3 bases: TGTGCCAGTAGTCCGGGGGCCCCCGATTACGAGCAGTACTTC. Encoded protein: CASSPGAPDYEQYF.

The J gene is TRBJ2-5, the V gene TRBV5-1; D may be TRBD2 (6 bases). The CDR3 consists of 15 residues. The V end lost 0 bases, the J end lost 5 bases, and 14 bases lay between the germline ends. CDR1 SGHRS and CDR2 YFSETQ come from the germline V gene. This CDR3 reads CASSLAGASDETQYF. The CDR3 DNA reads as TGCGCCAGCAGCTTGGCCGGCGCTAGCGACGAGACCCAGTACTTC.

The J gene is TRBJ2-7, the V gene TRBV18; 7 positions agree with TRBD1. The ends lost 6 bases at V and 1 base at J; junction bases unmatched: 9. This CDR3 is 15 amino acids long. Germline CDR1 and CDR2: KGHSH and LQKENI. The CDR3 DNA reads TGTGCCAGCTCCCCCCGGGACAGATCTTCCTACGAGCAGTACTTC. The encoded protein is CASSPRDRSSYEQYF.

V usage is TRBV6-6 and J usage is TRBJ2-5; D not certain. The end of the DNA fits TRBJ2-7 better, so the J call may be wrong. CDR1 is MNHNY and CDR2 is SVGAGI in the germline V gene (reference sequence). This CDR3 comprises 13 residues. As DNA, the CDR3 is TGTGCCAGCACGGTGAAGATTCGGTACGAGCAGTACTTC. It specifies CASTVKIRYEQYF.

The V call is TRBV10-3, the J call TRBJ2-1, with 12 bases lining up with TRBD1. Germline V gene sequence: CDR1 ENHRY, CDR2 SYGVKD. V shed 6 bases, J shed 5 bases, and the junction held 11 bases outside the gene matches. This CDR3 comprises 17 residues. CDR3 nucleotide sequence: TGTGCCATCAGCGACTTCCCGGGACAGGGGGCAAACAATGAGCAGTTCTTC. Translation: CAISDFPGQGANNEQFF.

This clone showed up just once. The chain has TRBV15 and TRBJ2-5, with D perhaps TRBD1 (6 bases). Germline CDR1 and CDR2: LNHNV and YYDKDF (reference sequence). Trimming cost V 3 bases and J 0 bases, with 11 bases left between them. The CDR3 length is 15 residues. CDR3 sequence reads: CATSSPRGYQETQYF. The CDR3 bases are TGTGCCACCAGCAGTCCTAGGGGGTACCAAGAGACCCAGTACTTC. Supplemented by reference TRBV15 and TRBJ2-5, the full variable domain reads DAMVIQNPRYQVTQFGKPVTLSCSQTLNHNVMYWYQQKSSQAPKLLFHYYDKDFNNEADTPDNFQSRRPNTSFCFLDIRSPGLGDTAMYLCATSSPRGYQETQYFGPGTRLLVL.

The sample holds many counts of this clone. This rearrangement joins TRBV19 to TRBJ1-5; D is uncertain. V shed 5 bases and J shed 0 bases, with 11 bases lying between them. The CDR3 totals 15 residues. Germline lookup yields CDR1 LNHDA and CDR2 SQIVND (reference sequence). The CDR3 protein is CASSFLALSNQPQHF. DNA of the CDR3: TGTGCCAGTAGTTTTCTGGCTCTTAGCAATCAGCCCCAGCATTTT.

This clone was found once. V and J are TRBV7-2 and TRBJ2-5; 12 positions agree with TRBD1. This CDR3 region has 16 residues. With 8 bases clipped from V and 4 bases from J, the junction kept 11 bases outside the gene matches. CDR1 is SGHTA and CDR2 is FQGNSA in the germline V gene. CDR3 sequence (DNA): TGTGCCAGCGGTTCGACCGGGACAGGGGGCAGAGAGACCCAGTACTTC. Its translation is CASGSTGTGGRETQYF.

This chain links TRBV6-1 with TRBJ1-2; D is perhaps TRBD1 (5 bases). Trimming pared 4 bases from V and 0 bases from J, leaving 18 bases between. The germline gives CDR1 MNHNS, CDR2 SASEGT. The CDR3 runs to 17 residues. CDR3: CASSVSTYRTSNYGYTF. The CDR3, as DNA: TGTGCCAGCAGTGTCTCCACCTACAGGACATCTAACTATGGCTACACCTTC.